Sequencing of this T cell receptor (beta chain) was carried out in a study of blood T cell repertoires in COVID-19. As for the study in general: PBMCs, B-cell-depleted T cells, or T cells provided the cDNA or gDNA that made up the material.

V was cut by 5 bases and J by 5 bases, with 10 bases left in between. Germline V gene lookup returns CDR1 SGHRS and CDR2 YFSETQ. The CDR3 runs 12 residues. Individuals drawn from approximately 22 US areas were about 18 to 95 years old. Contact with a PCR-confirmed or clinician-diagnosed COVID-19 case occurred within 2 weeks of entry. Original handling: Reference gene primer amplification gave nucleated cell count estimates. Sequenced by immunoSEQ multiplex PCR; TCRdb stores in-frame clones only, minus some. From that table come the V and J calls and clone size; the DNA was used to work out D and trimming. The table shows around 400,000 clones, with roughly 90% occurring only once.

This clonotype was obtained from a woman in her thirties or forties who had been exposed to COVID-19. The sample consisted of PBMCs or T cells enriched from blood (not recorded which). The V call is TRBV5-1, the J call TRBJ1-1; D is undetermined. The CDR3 sequence is CASREVGTEAFF. As DNA, the CDR3 is TGCGCCAGCAGGGAGGTTGGAACTGAAGCTTTCTTT.